The source of this T cell receptor beta chain is a study of vaccination effects on CD4 cells after COVID-19. A single count supports this clone. Antigen unknown. This table comes from immunoSEQ multiplex PCR, and its TCRdb copy is limited to in-frame clones, with some not included. The sample contains 70,000 or so clones, 78% of which appear only once. The germline CDR1 and CDR2 sequences are SGHTA and FQGNSA. The CDR3 runs to 16 residues. The ends were cut back, 4 bases at V and 0 bases at J, with 13 bases in the middle. ViraFEST used viral peptide pools to expand antigen-specific CD4+ T cells before sequencing. Researchers isolated CD4+ T cells once approximately 10 days of culture had elapsed. No vaccinee had earlier SARS-CoV-2 infection, and nucleocapsid antibodies were negative.

This chain uses TRBV7-2 with TRBJ1-3; D possibly corresponds to TRBD1 (6 bases). This clonotype was sampled from a human donor who received a COVID-19 vaccine. This specimen was CD4+ T cells from PBMCs cultured with SARS-CoV-2 spike peptides, taken before COVID-19 vaccination. The CDR3 DNA follows: TGTGCCAGCAGCTCTCGGACAGCAATCTCTGGAAACACCATATATTTT. This gives the protein CASSSRTAISGNTIYF.